The clone carrying this T cell receptor (beta chain) has at least ten counts. V dropped 2 bases and J dropped 5 bases, with 6 bases sitting between them. The CDR3 contains 12 residues. Germline loops: CDR1 KGHSH, CDR2 LQKENI. The data belong to a study of human T cells and chemical hapten exposure. Described time point: patch test 3, about 24 weeks after DPC sensitization. Treatment indicated: therapeutic diphenylcyclopropenone sensitization with weekly scalp DPC. The total RNA was obtained from whole blood that was not fractionated. TCRdb passed the RACE reads through MiXCR, listing each CDR3 protein once. The sample holds almost 40,000 distinct CDR3 sequences, 9% to 9.5% seen once.

The specimen comprised whole blood, sampled in connection with sensitization to the hapten diphenylcyclopropenone (DPC). This sequence joins TRBV18 and TRBJ1-1; D remains ambiguous. The TCR comes from a man aged 50 or older with alopecia areata. Some clones in this sample may be carry-over from other donors' samples. The CDR3 DNA follows: TGTGCCAGCTCACCAAGGATGACTGAAGCTTTCTTT. It codes for CASSPRMTEAFF.